One and the same sample provided the 29 T cell receptor beta chains below, sequenced in a study of OX40 agonist ivuxolimab in advanced cancers. Sequencing was performed with immunoSEQ multiplex PCR; in TCRdb, only in-frame clones are kept and a portion is missing. Counted here are some 62,000 clones, 70% to 90% occurring once; the ten biggest clones make up approximately 9.4%. This specimen was CD4+ or CD8+ T cells sorted from blood, taken in a trial of the OX40 agonist ivuxolimab. The origin of the receptors is an adult with an advanced solid tumor such as melanoma, head and neck, liver or kidney cancer.

The J gene is TRBJ1-6, the V gene TRBV7-9; D ambiguous. V was clipped by 1 base and J by 4 bases, with 8 bases between them. The V gene's germline CDR1 is SEHNR and CDR2 FQNEAQ (reference sequence). The CDR3 is 15 residues long. The CDR3 loop reads CASSLVGGYNSPLHF. The CDR3 DNA sequence: TGTGCCAGCAGCTTAGTGGGAGGGTATAATTCACCCCTCCACTTT.

The CDR3 coding sequence is TGTGCCAGCAGCTTGGGCAGAAGCTCCTACAATGAGCAGTTCTTC. Translating gives CASSLGRSSYNEQFF. The chain combines TRBV5-5 with TRBJ2-1; D is uncertain. Germline lookup yields CDR1 SGHKS and CDR2 YYEKEE (reference sequence). With 0 bases removed from V and 0 bases from J, the gap between germline ends came to 7 bases. This CDR3 is 15 amino acids long.

This chain joins TRBV5-1 and TRBJ1-4; TRBD1 is a possible D gene (6 bases). The CDR3 length is 16 residues. V lost 5 bases, J lost 0 bases, and 14 bases lay in between. Germline V lookup: CDR1 SGHRS, CDR2 YFSETQ. Written as DNA, the CDR3 is TGCGCCAGCAGTCGAGACGGGGGCACAACTAATGAAAAACTGTTTTTT. It yields the protein CASSRDGGTTNEKLFF.

This clone showed up just once. The rearrangement uses TRBV5-6 and TRBJ2-7; no definite D call. The CDR3 covers 13 residues. CDR1 and CDR2 from the germline V gene are SGHDT and YYEEEE. V shed 2 bases and J shed 3 bases, with 9 bases lying between them. DNA of the CDR3: TGTGCCAGCAGCTTACAATCTCGCTACGAGCAGTACTTC. As protein: CASSLQSRYEQYF.

CDR3 region: CASSAAGSLIQHF. The CDR3 nucleotides read TGTGCCAGCAGTGCCGCGGGGTCACTAATCCAGCATTTT. The chain has TRBV6-5 and TRBJ1-5; no clear D gene. This CDR3 is built from 13 residues. CDR1 MNHEY and CDR2 SVGAGI come from the germline V gene. The V end was cut by 5 bases, the J end by 12 bases, with 17 bases between.

Notes on this clone: Other nucleotide sequences in the sample specify the same CDR3. CDR3 DNA: TGCGCCAGCAGCTTGGGAGTGGAGACCCAGTACTTC. It is translated as CASSLGVETQYF. The chain links TRBV5-1 to TRBJ2-5, with no clear D. Trimming stripped 0 bases from V and 5 bases from J, with 5 bases between. The CDR3 consists of 12 residues. Germline CDR1 reads SGHRS; CDR2 reads YFSETQ.

V is TRBV9 and J is TRBJ1-2; D is unclear. Looked up from germline, CDR1 is SGDLS and CDR2 is YYNGEE. This CDR3 spans 10 amino acids. V was shortened by 7 bases and J by 4 bases, with 5 bases between the two germline ends. The CDR3 protein is CASSGYGYTF. The CDR3 nucleotides are TGTGCCAGCTCAGGCTATGGCTACACCTTC.

The genes are TRBV30 and TRBJ1-6, with D perhaps TRBD1 (5 bases). Per germline, CDR1 GTSNPN and CDR2 SVGIG (reference sequence). This CDR3 contains 12 residues. The V end lost 3 bases, the J end lost 9 bases, and 9 bases lay between the germline ends. This CDR3 is CAWRDGGSPLHF. The CDR3 DNA reads as TGTGCCTGGAGGGACGGGGGTTCACCCCTCCACTTT.

V is TRBV2 and J is TRBJ1-5, with 9 bases matching TRBD1. The CDR3 contains 16 residues. CDR1 is SNHLY and CDR2 is FYNNEI in the germline V gene. V lost 5 bases to trimming and J lost 3 bases; unmatched junction nucleotides: 8. CDR3: CASSLGQGKNNQPQHF. CDR3 bases: TGTGCCAGCAGTTTGGGACAGGGAAAGAACAATCAGCCCCAGCATTTT.

V is TRBV2 and J is TRBJ1-2, with a tentative D call TRBD1 (5 bases). The CDR3 extends over 13 amino acids. Trimming took off 8 bases at V and 8 bases at J, with 18 bases between the two ends. Germline V gene data show CDR1 as SNHLY and CDR2 as FYNNEI. The DNA of the CDR3 is TGTGCCAGCCGGACCAACTCGGGGGAAGGCTACACCTTC. Its translation: CASRTNSGEGYTF.

J is TRBJ2-1 and V is TRBV5-8; D may match TRBD1 or TRBD2 (6 bases each). Germline loops: CDR1 SGHTS, CDR2 YDEGEE. V was clipped by 4 bases and J by 4 bases, with 18 bases between them. The CDR3 spans 16 residues. CDR3 in DNA: TGTGCCAGCAGCCCGTCCCTGTGGGGGGCTTACAATGAGCAGTTCTTC. Translating gives CASSPSLWGAYNEQFF.

The rearrangement joins TRBV5-1 to TRBJ2-6; D is undetermined. The V end lost 4 bases, the J end lost 5 bases, and 16 bases lay between the germline ends. Germline V CDR1 and CDR2: SGHRS, YFSETQ. This CDR3 has 16 amino acids. CDR3 sequence reads: CASSPASTQRANVLTF. The CDR3 coding sequence is TGCGCCAGCAGCCCCGCGTCGACACAGAGGGCCAACGTCCTGACTTTC.

This clone is a singleton in its sample. This chain uses TRBV7-3 with TRBJ1-1; D not resolved. Germline V gene sequence: CDR1 SGHTA, CDR2 FQGTGA. The CDR3 length is 15 residues. V gave up 3 bases and J gave up 3 bases, with 14 bases separating them. In DNA form, the CDR3 reads TGTGCCAGCAGCTTCCATCCCGCCGGGGACACTGAAGCTTTCTTT. Translating it yields CASSFHPAGDTEAFF.

This chain connects TRBV6-6 to TRBJ2-7; D possibly uses TRBD1 or TRBD2 (5 bases each). The V end lost 5 bases, the J end lost 0 bases, and 14 bases lay between the germline ends. CDR3 length equals 15 residues. From germline, CDR1 is MNHNY and CDR2 SVGAGI (reference sequence). CDR3 in amino acids: CASSRDGLSSYEQYF. CDR3 DNA: TGTGCCAGCAGTCGGGACGGATTAAGCTCCTACGAGCAGTACTTC.

This clone was picked up a small number of times. This rearrangement joins TRBV11-3 to TRBJ2-7; D gene uncertain. Trimming took 1 base from V and 3 from J, leaving 16 bases between them. CDR3 length: 16 amino acids. CDR1 SGHNT and CDR2 YENEEA come from the germline V gene. CDR3 amino acids: CASSLASFRANYEQYF. In nucleotides, the CDR3 is TGTGCCAGCAGCTTAGCTTCTTTCCGGGCGAACTACGAGCAGTACTTC. The full variable domain, its missing parts supplied by reference TRBV11-3 and TRBJ2-7, is EAGVVQSPRYKIIEKKQPVAFWCNPISGHNTLYWYLQNLGQGPELLIRYENEEAVDDSQLPKDRFSAERLKGVDSTLKIQPAELGDSAVYLCASSLASFRANYEQYFGPGTRLTVT.

This chain links TRBV4-3 with TRBJ2-7; 7 nucleotides match TRBD2. This CDR3 is 15 amino acids long. CDR1 is LGHNA and CDR2 is YSLEER in the germline V gene. V shed 0 bases, J shed 4 bases, and the junction held 6 bases outside the gene matches. The CDR3 sequence: CASSQEGGDVYEQYF. DNA of the CDR3: TGCGCCAGCAGCCAAGAGGGGGGGGATGTTTACGAGCAGTACTTC.

The rearrangement links TRBV12-5 to TRBJ1-1, with a tentative D call TRBD1 (6 bases). Trimming removed 4 bases from V and 1 base from J, with 10 bases in between. The CDR3 covers 14 residues. Germline V lookup: CDR1 LGHNT, CDR2 FRNRAP. CDR3 sequence reads: CASGSGHPNTEAFF. The DNA of the CDR3 is TGTGCTAGTGGTTCGGGACATCCGAACACTGAAGCTTTCTTT. The whole variable domain, remainder taken from reference TRBV12-5 and TRBJ1-1, is DARVTQTPRHKVTEMGQEVTMRCQPILGHNTVFWYRQTMMQGLELLAYFRNRAPLDDSGMPKDRFSAEMPDATLATLKIQPSEPRDSAVYFCASGSGHPNTEAFFGQGTRLTVV.

This chain links TRBV4-2 with TRBJ1-2; TRBD1 matches at 7 bases. The J segment lost 3 bases and the V segment lost 2 bases, leaving 0 bases of the junction unmatched. Per germline, CDR1 LGHNA and CDR2 YNFKEQ. The CDR3 covers 13 residues. CDR3 residues: CASSQTGDYGYTF. The DNA of the CDR3 is TGTGCCAGCAGCCAAACAGGGGACTATGGCTACACCTTC.

This rearrangement joins TRBV28 to TRBJ1-2, with D possibly being TRBD1 (5 bases). The CDR3 spans 13 residues. Deletions cut 10 bases from V and 0 bases from J, with 12 bases between. Looked up from germline, CDR1 is MDHEN and CDR2 is SYDVKM. The CDR3 bases are TGTGCCACCACCGGGACTCCTAACTATGGCTACACCTTC. Translation gives CATTGTPNYGYTF.

This sequence joins TRBV4-3 and TRBJ1-2; no definite D call. In germline, CDR1 is LGHNA, CDR2 YSLEER. The CDR3 consists of 17 residues. Trimming took 4 bases from V and 2 from J, leaving 20 bases between them. For the CDR3, the DNA is TGCGCCAGCAGCCTCATACGGAACACCCATATCAACTATGGCTACACCTTC. Protein sequence: CASSLIRNTHINYGYTF.

This rearrangement joins TRBV15 to TRBJ1-5, with D uncertain. Germline V gene data show CDR1 as LNHNV and CDR2 as YYDKDF (reference sequence). Between the trimmed V and J ends, which lost 0 bases and 4 bases, there was a span of 7 bases. This CDR3 region has 14 residues. The DNA of the CDR3 is TGTGCCACCAGCAGAGATCTACTTAATCAGCCCCAGCATTTT. Translated, it gives CATSRDLLNQPQHF.

The chain employs TRBV28 and TRBJ1-5; no firm D call. V shed 3 bases and J shed 4 bases, with 4 bases lying between them. The V gene's germline CDR1 is MDHEN and CDR2 SYDVKM. This CDR3 is built from 12 residues. CDR3 nucleotide sequence: TGTGCCAGCAGTTTCCTAAATCAGCCCCAGCATTTT. It translates to CASSFLNQPQHF. Full variable domain (rest looked up from reference TRBV28 and TRBJ1-5): DVKVTQSSRYLVKRTGEKVFLECVQDMDHENMFWYRQDPGLGLRLIYFSYDVKMKEKGDIPEGYSVSREKKERFSLILESASTNQTSMYLCASSFLNQPQHFGDGTRLSIL.

The gene calls are TRBV11-3 and TRBJ2-3; D might be TRBD2 (6 bases). With 1 base removed from V and 1 base from J, the gap between germline ends came to 6 bases. Germline CDR1 SGHNT, CDR2 YENEEA. This CDR3 is built from 14 residues. The CDR3 region is CASSLGGGTDTQYF. The CDR3, as DNA: TGTGCCAGCAGCTTAGGGGGGGGCACAGATACGCAGTATTTT.

This clone has only one observation. V and J are TRBV2 and TRBJ2-5; D tentatively fits TRBD1 or TRBD2 (5 bases each). Per the germline V gene, CDR1 is SNHLY and CDR2 is FYNNEI. The CDR3 has 15 residues. The germline V and J ends were trimmed by 1 base and 2 bases, with 11 bases remaining between them. DNA for the CDR3: TGTGCCAGCAGTGAAGTGGGGGTCCCTCAAGAGACCCAGTACTTC. Translated: CASSEVGVPQETQYF.

This clone is termed medium-sized. Other nucleotide sequences from this sample produce the same CDR3. The chain recombines TRBV28 with TRBJ1-6; D unclear. Germline values: CDR1 MDHEN, CDR2 SYDVKM. CDR3 length: 14 amino acids. The V end lost 7 bases, the J end lost 0 bases, and 7 bases lay between the germline ends. CDR3 bases: TGTGCCAGCACGGGGAGCTCCTATAATTCACCCCTCCACTTT. As protein: CASTGSSYNSPLHF.

This chain connects TRBV27 to TRBJ1-1; D not certain. Trimming took 0 bases from V and 7 from J, leaving 9 bases between them. The CDR3 is made up of 13 amino acids. Germline-derived CDR1 and CDR2 are MNHEY and SMNVEV (reference sequence). CDR3 bases: TGTGCCAGCAGTTTATCAGGGTTGGGTGAAGCTTTCTTT. Amino acids: CASSLSGLGEAFF.

The gene calls are TRBV14 and TRBJ2-5, with D possibly TRBD2 on 6 matching bases. The J call may be wrong; the DNA end is better matched by TRBJ2-7. CDR1 is SGHDN and CDR2 is FVKESK in the germline V gene. This CDR3 is built from 15 residues. CDR3 nucleotides: TGTGCCAGCAGCCAAGTAGGTAGCGGAGCCTACGAGCAGTACTTC. As protein: CASSQVGSGAYEQYF.

This clone was counted only a few times. This chain connects TRBV23-1 to TRBJ1-5, with no clear D. TRBV23-1 is filed as an ORF, its function uncertain. V was clipped by 2 bases and J by 6 bases, with 5 bases between them. The CDR3 runs to 12 residues. The CDR3 spells CASSQQIQPQHF. The CDR3 DNA reads as TGCGCCAGCAGTCAACAAATTCAGCCCCAGCATTTT.

This chain connects TRBV5-4 to TRBJ2-5; D is possibly TRBD1 or TRBD2 (5 bases each). This CDR3 has 16 amino acids. V lost 2 bases to trimming and J lost 2 bases, with 16 bases between them. Germline V gives CDR1 SGHNT, CDR2 YYREEE (reference sequence). CDR3 in DNA: TGTGCCAGCAGCTTAGGGGCAGGGACCTTACAAGAGACCCAGTACTTC. Translated, it gives CASSLGAGTLQETQYF.